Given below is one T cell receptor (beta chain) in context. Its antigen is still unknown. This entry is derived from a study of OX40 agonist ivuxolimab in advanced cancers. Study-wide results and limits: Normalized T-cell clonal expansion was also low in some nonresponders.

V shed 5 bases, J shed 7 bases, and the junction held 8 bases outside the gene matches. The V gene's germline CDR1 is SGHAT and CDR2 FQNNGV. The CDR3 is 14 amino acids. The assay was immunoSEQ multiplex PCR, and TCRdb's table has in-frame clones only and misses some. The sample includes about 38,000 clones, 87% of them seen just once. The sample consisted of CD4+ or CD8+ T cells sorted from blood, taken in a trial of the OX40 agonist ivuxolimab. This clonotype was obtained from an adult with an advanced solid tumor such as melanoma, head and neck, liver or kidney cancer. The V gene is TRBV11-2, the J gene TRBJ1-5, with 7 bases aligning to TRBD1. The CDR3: CASSRDREGQPQHF. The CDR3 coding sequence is TGTGCCAGCAGCCGTGACAGGGAGGGGCAGCCCCAGCATTTT.